The table lists the clone carrying this T cell receptor beta chain with a count of one. This entry comes from a study of shared T cell receptors in the human thymus. CDR1 and CDR2 from the germline V gene are SGHRS and YFSETQ. This CDR3 contains 16 residues. Trimming left V 0 bases short and J 0 bases short, with 11 bases between. Only in-frame clones appear in the TCRdb table, and some are missing; sequencing was by immunoSEQ multiplex PCR. The data show some 700,000 clones, with approximately 85% seen just once and 0.008% to 0.011% held by the top ten. These data were also filed under a second study, of human thymus T cells.

The sample taken for sequencing was thymocytes. This clonotype was obtained from a girl less than two years old with a congenital heart defect. J is TRBJ2-3 and V is TRBV5-1; D may be TRBD2 (5 bases). The DNA for the CDR3 is TGCGCCAGCAGCTTGGTTCGGGGAACCAGCACAGATACGCAGTATTTT. As protein: CASSLVRGTSTDTQYF.